Each of the 5 T cell receptor beta chains below was sequenced from the same sample in a study of human T cells and chemical hapten exposure. Total RNA came from unfractionated whole blood. One entry per CDR3 protein, called by TCRdb with MiXCR from the 5' RACE reads. This table has about 120,000 distinct CDR3 sequences, around 20% appearing once. The receptors come from a human donor in good health.

This clonotype was seen only a few times. The V gene is TRBV29-1, the J gene TRBJ1-1; D ambiguous. Germline V lookup: CDR1 SQVTM, CDR2 ANQGSEA. With 7 bases removed from V and 7 bases from J, the gap between germline ends came to 16 bases. The CDR3 sequence is 12 residues long. CDR3 region: CSASSDRLEAFF. As DNA, the CDR3 is TGCAGCGCCTCGTCGGACCGTCTTGAAGCTTTCTTT.

In this sample, this clonotype turned up a few times. The V gene is TRBV10-3, the J gene TRBJ1-4; no definite D call. The length of the CDR3 is 14 residues. Trimming removed 3 bases at V and 1 base at J, with 6 bases between. Germline V CDR1 and CDR2: ENHRY, SYGVKD. The CDR3 reads CAISEWGTNEKLFF. CDR3 sequence (DNA): TGTGCCATCAGTGAATGGGGAACTAATGAAAAACTGTTTTTT.

This clonotype was found many times. This chain connects TRBV27 to TRBJ1-5; 8 bases agree with TRBD1. V lost 5 bases to trimming and J lost 1 base; unmatched junction nucleotides: 7. This CDR3 spans 16 amino acids. Germline CDR1 reads MNHEY; CDR2 reads SMNVEV (reference sequence). The CDR3 here is CASSPGQGWSNQPQHF. The CDR3 DNA sequence: TGTGCCAGCAGTCCCGGACAGGGTTGGAGCAATCAGCCCCAGCATTTT.

V usage is TRBV12-3 or TRBV12-4 and J usage is TRBJ1-2; D gene uncertain. This CDR3 contains 16 residues. V was cut by 1 base and J by 6 bases, with 18 bases left in between. CDR3 sequence: CASSLGTGLTRDGYTF. The DNA for the CDR3 is TGTGCCAGCAGTTTAGGAACCGGGTTAACACGGGATGGCTACACCTTC.

The chain employs TRBV7-9 and TRBJ1-2; D ambiguous. Trimming shortened V by 3 bases and J by 6 bases, and 14 bases separated the two germline ends. This CDR3 has 14 amino acids. Per the germline V gene, CDR1 is SEHNR and CDR2 is FQNEAQ (reference sequence). In DNA, the CDR3 is TGTGCCAGCAGCTTGGAAACCGCTTCTCATGGCTACACCTTC. It specifies CASSLETASHGYTF.